One T cell receptor (beta chain) is described in this entry. Its matching antigen is unknown. These data come from a study of T cell repertoires in cytomegalovirus infection. Study-wide background: CMV epitopes, recently identified HLA-C-restricted and well-studied HLA-B-restricted, were used. Indicated by public TCR beta signatures were CMV infection and matching HLA type.

Overall study results and limits: Predominance within the ex vivo response was attributable to HLA-C-restricted CMV-specific TCR beta clonotypes.

Each CDR3 protein gets one entry after TCRdb re-called the reads with MiXCR. The repertoire holds approximately 350,000 distinct CDR3 sequences, about 35% seen once, with roughly 12% in the top ten. This CDR3 comprises 11 residues. V was cut by 7 bases and J by 5 bases, with 5 bases left in between. Germline assignment: CDR1 SEHNR and CDR2 FQNEAQ (reference sequence). Sample: cultured PBMCs, taken from culture after CMV antigen stimulation. The chain combines TRBV7-9 with TRBJ2-2; D remains unclear. The sequence came from a human donor in good health (CMV status not recorded). Some clones in this sample may be carry-over from other donors' samples. The CDR3 spells CASTWTGELFF. For the CDR3, the DNA is TGTGCCAGCACCTGGACCGGGGAGCTGTTTTTT.